Below, 23 T cell receptor beta chains from the same sample are listed, as sequenced in a study of control samples from healthy donors and cancer patients. Sequenced by immunoSEQ multiplex PCR; TCRdb stores in-frame clones only, minus some. Seen here are 55,000 to 85,000 clones, 87% observed once, and the top ten hold approximately 2.3%. The sample consisted of PBMCs. These receptors were obtained from a woman in her fifties or sixties with head and neck cancer.

The gene calls are TRBV7-3 and TRBJ2-1, with D tentatively TRBD2 (6 bases). Trimming took 3 bases from V and 6 from J, leaving 12 bases between them. Germline assignment: CDR1 SGHTA and CDR2 FQGTGA. This CDR3 contains 14 residues. CDR3 sequence (DNA): TGTGCCAGCAGCTTGAACGGGGGAATCAATGAGCAGTTCTTC. It translates to CASSLNGGINEQFF.

In nucleotides, the CDR3 is TGTGCCAGCAGCCTAAACCCTAGGGACACCACTGAAGCTTTCTTT. The encoded protein is CASSLNPRDTTEAFF. The V gene is TRBV7-8, the J gene TRBJ1-1; D might be TRBD1 (6 bases). V gave up 5 bases and J gave up 4 bases, with 17 bases separating them. The length of the CDR3 is 15 residues. The V gene's germline CDR1 is SGHVS and CDR2 FQNEAQ.

V and J are TRBV7-6 and TRBJ1-4, with D perhaps matching TRBD1 (5 bases). V lost 7 bases, J lost 8 bases, and 11 bases lay in between. Germline V lookup: CDR1 SGHVS, CDR2 FNYEAQ. The CDR3 loop spans 12 amino acids. CDR3 residues: CASTGGGEKLFF. DNA of the CDR3: TGTGCCAGCACCGGGGGTGGCGAAAAACTGTTTTTT. Filled out from reference TRBV7-6 and TRBJ1-4, the complete variable domain reads GAGVSQSPRYKVTKRGQDVALRCDPISGHVSLYWYRQALGQGPEFLTYFNYEAQQDKSGLPNDRFSAERPEGSISTLTIQRTEQRDSAMYRCASTGGGEKLFFGSGTQLSVL.

V is TRBV28 and J is TRBJ1-1; D might be TRBD1 (6 bases). The CDR3 extends over 14 amino acids. CDR1 is MDHEN, CDR2 SYDVKM, per germline. V was pared by 6 bases and J by 1 base, with 12 bases between. The DNA of the CDR3 is TGTGCCAGCAGCCCCGGCAGGGGGAACACTGAAGCTTTCTTT. This codes for CASSPGRGNTEAFF.

The V and J genes are TRBV5-1 and TRBJ1-2, with no clear D. The ends were cut back, 1 base at V and 1 base at J, with 5 bases in the middle. The CDR3 length is 13 residues. From germline, CDR1 is SGHRS and CDR2 YFSETQ. Here the CDR3 DNA reads TGCGCCAGCAGCTTGATCGATAACTATGGCTACACCTTC. It translates to CASSLIDNYGYTF. The whole variable domain, remainder taken from reference TRBV5-1 and TRBJ1-2, is KAGVTQTPRYLIKTRGQQVTLSCSPISGHRSVSWYQQTPGQGLQFLFEYFSETQRNKGNFPGRFSGRQFSNSRSEMNVSTLELGDSALYLCASSLIDNYGYTFGSGTRLTVV.

The V call is TRBV6-1, the J call TRBJ1-2; TRBD1 is a possible D gene (5 bases). The CDR3 is 14 residues long. Per germline, CDR1 MNHNS and CDR2 SASEGT. Trimming left V 2 bases short and J 8 bases short, with 15 bases between. The CDR3 nucleotides are TGTGCCAGCAGTGAAAGTTGGGGGATCGGGGGCTACACCTTC. Protein product: CASSESWGIGGYTF.

The chain recombines TRBV2 with TRBJ2-5; D possibly corresponds to TRBD1 (7 bases). Germline CDR1 and CDR2: SNHLY and FYNNEI. Trimming left V 1 base short and J 4 bases short, with 16 bases between. The length of the CDR3 is 16 residues. CDR3: CASSEGRGLVGETQYF. The CDR3 region has the DNA TGTGCCAGCAGTGAAGGGAGGGGGCTTGTGGGAGAGACCCAGTACTTC.

The V gene is TRBV30, the J gene TRBJ1-4; the match to TRBD1 covers 8 bases. V shed 3 bases and J 8 bases; nucleotides not matched to a gene: 8. The CDR3 is made up of 14 amino acids. Germline V gene data show CDR1 as GTSNPN and CDR2 as SVGIG (reference sequence). CDR3 residues: CAWSTTGAREKLFF. CDR3 coding DNA: TGTGCCTGGAGCACGACAGGGGCTCGGGAAAAACTGTTTTTT.

The chain couples TRBV19 to TRBJ1-1; weak D call: TRBD1 (5 bases). Trimming removed 3 bases at V and 5 bases at J, with 13 bases between. The CDR3 is made up of 14 amino acids. From germline, CDR1 is LNHDA and CDR2 SQIVND (reference sequence). The CDR3 DNA sequence: TGTGCCAGTAGTATGCAGGGTATGGGGACTGAAGCTTTCTTT. Amino acids: CASSMQGMGTEAFF. The variable domain in full, with the rest retrieved from reference TRBV19 and TRBJ1-1, is DGGITQSPKYLFRKEGQNVTLSCEQNLNHDAMYWYRQDPGQGLRLIYYSQIVNDFQKGDIAEGYSVSREKKESFPLTVTSAQKNPTAFYLCASSMQGMGTEAFFGQGTRLTVV.

The rearrangement uses TRBV21-1 and TRBJ1-3; the table assigns TRBD1, which was not confirmed against the DNA. TRBV21-1 is tagged as a pseudogene. This CDR3 has 19 residues. The CDR3 spells CASSKAGGDPCPSGNTIYF. The CDR3 DNA reads as TGTGCCAGCAGCAAAGCAGGGGGTGATCCGTGCCCCTCTGGAAACACCATATATTTT.

The chain recombines TRBV7-2 with TRBJ2-1; possibly TRBD1 or TRBD2 for D (6 bases each). This CDR3 has 16 residues. The germline CDR1 and CDR2 sequences are SGHTA and FQGNSA. V lost 1 base and J lost 0, with 10 bases in between. Here the CDR3 reads CASSLGSGASYNEQFF. In nucleotides, the CDR3 is TGTGCCAGCAGCTTAGGATCGGGGGCCTCCTACAATGAGCAGTTCTTC.

The gene calls are TRBV5-1 and TRBJ1-2; a possible D gene is TRBD1 (5 bases). This CDR3 spans 15 amino acids. V lost 1 base and J 4 bases, leaving 14 bases between the germline ends. Germline V gene data show CDR1 as SGHRS and CDR2 as YFSETQ. DNA of the CDR3: TGCGCCAGCAGCTTGACTAGGGGTGTTGCCTATGGCTACACCTTC. This gives the protein CASSLTRGVAYGYTF.

The V gene is TRBV2, the J gene TRBJ1-2; 7 positions match TRBD1. This CDR3 has 14 residues. Germline V lookup: CDR1 SNHLY, CDR2 FYNNEI. V shed 5 bases and J 7 bases; nucleotides not matched to a gene: 10. The CDR3 loop is CASSTGQALFGYTF. The CDR3 bases are TGTGCCAGCAGTACCGGACAGGCCCTCTTTGGCTACACCTTC.

This chain uses TRBV5-1 with TRBJ1-1; D ambiguous. V was trimmed by 4 bases and J by 0 bases, leaving 10 bases between them. The CDR3 contains 14 residues. Germline V gene lookup returns CDR1 SGHRS and CDR2 YFSETQ. The CDR3 loop is CASSQTPVNTEAFF. The CDR3 coding sequence is TGCGCCAGCAGCCAGACACCCGTGAACACTGAAGCTTTCTTT.

V and J are TRBV9 and TRBJ1-6; TRBD1 matches at 9 bases. The ends lost 2 bases at V and 8 bases at J; junction bases unmatched: 11. The CDR3 extends over 17 amino acids. The germline V gene encodes CDR1 SGDLS and CDR2 YYNGEE. Here the CDR3 DNA reads TGTGCCAGCAGCGTCGACCCCACAGGGGGCAGGGATTCACCCCTCCACTTT. Amino acids: CASSVDPTGGRDSPLHF.

The J gene is TRBJ1-6, the V gene TRBV6-5; D is unclear. Germline CDR1 MNHEY, CDR2 SVGAGI. The CDR3 contains 14 residues. Between the trimmed V and J ends, which lost 6 bases and 2 bases, there was a span of 8 bases. CDR3 in DNA: TGTGCCAGCAGAAGTGGGCCCTATAATTCACCCCTCCACTTT. Translation: CASRSGPYNSPLHF.

The chain is built from TRBV2 and TRBJ2-7; D may correspond to TRBD1 or TRBD2 (6 bases each). Trimming cost V 5 bases and J 9 bases, with 23 bases left between them. The CDR3 is 15 residues long. Germline loops: CDR1 SNHLY, CDR2 FYNNEI. CDR3 sequence: CASSKVDSPMGGQYF. CDR3 DNA sequence: TGTGCCAGCAGTAAGGTGGACAGCCCAATGGGGGGGCAGTACTTC.

The chain links TRBV28 to TRBJ2-7; D gene ambiguous. CDR1 and CDR2 from the germline V gene are MDHEN and SYDVKM. The CDR3 totals 15 residues. V was trimmed by 2 bases and J by 3 bases, leaving 14 bases between them. This CDR3 reads CASSLQGRTIYEQYF. CDR3 nucleotides: TGTGCCAGCAGTTTACAAGGCAGGACGATCTACGAGCAGTACTTC.

The rearrangement joins TRBV19 to TRBJ1-2, with a possible D match to TRBD1 (5 bases). The CDR3 extends over 16 amino acids. The germline V and J ends were trimmed by 8 bases and 1 base, with 20 bases remaining between them. CDR1 is LNHDA, CDR2 SQIVND, per germline (reference sequence). CDR3 protein: CASFTGAGPGNYGYTF. For the CDR3, the DNA is TGTGCCAGTTTTACTGGGGCAGGGCCGGGTAACTATGGCTACACCTTC. The full variable domain, completed using reference TRBV19 and TRBJ1-2, is DGGITQSPKYLFRKEGQNVTLSCEQNLNHDAMYWYRQDPGQGLRLIYYSQIVNDFQKGDIAEGYSVSREKKESFPLTVTSAQKNPTAFYLCASFTGAGPGNYGYTFGSGTRLTVV.

J is TRBJ1-2 and V is TRBV19, with D unclear. This CDR3 is built from 18 residues. V lost 3 bases to trimming and J lost 1 base, with 21 bases between them. Germline V gives CDR1 LNHDA, CDR2 SQIVND (reference sequence). This CDR3 is CASSMRQITLGNNYGYTF. Written as DNA, the CDR3 is TGTGCCAGTAGTATGCGCCAGATAACCCTAGGAAATAACTATGGCTACACCTTC. Full variable domain (rest looked up from reference TRBV19 and TRBJ1-2): DGGITQSPKYLFRKEGQNVTLSCEQNLNHDAMYWYRQDPGQGLRLIYYSQIVNDFQKGDIAEGYSVSREKKESFPLTVTSAQKNPTAFYLCASSMRQITLGNNYGYTFGSGTRLTVV.

The chain combines TRBV27 with TRBJ1-5; D call uncertain. The germline V and J ends were trimmed by 6 bases and 6 bases, with 12 bases remaining between them. This CDR3 region has 13 residues. CDR1 and CDR2 from the germline V gene are MNHEY and SMNVEV (reference sequence). CDR3 bases: TGTGCCAGCAGCACCCAGGACGGTCAGCCCCAGCATTTT. Protein sequence: CASSTQDGQPQHF.

The chain joins TRBV5-1 to TRBJ2-3; the D gene is possibly TRBD2 (5 bases). The length of the CDR3 is 16 residues. V was shortened by 4 bases and J by 0 bases, with 15 bases between the two germline ends. CDR1 is SGHRS, CDR2 YFSETQ, per germline. The DNA of the CDR3 is TGCGCCAGCAGCCTGGACGGACGAGGGAGCACAGATACGCAGTATTTT. This sequence encodes CASSLDGRGSTDTQYF.

The CDR3 bases are TGTGCCAGCAGTTTGGGGGGGATCTCCTACGAGCAGTACTTC. Translation gives CASSLGGISYEQYF. The chain joins TRBV28 to TRBJ2-7, with TRBD2 matching 7 bases. J gave up 0 bases and V 3 bases, and 2 bases lay outside the gene matches. Germline values: CDR1 MDHEN, CDR2 SYDVKM. The CDR3 runs to 14 residues. Complete variable domain (other parts from reference TRBV28 and TRBJ2-7): DVKVTQSSRYLVKRTGEKVFLECVQDMDHENMFWYRQDPGLGLRLIYFSYDVKMKEKGDIPEGYSVSREKKERFSLILESASTNQTSMYLCASSLGGISYEQYFGPGTRLTVT.